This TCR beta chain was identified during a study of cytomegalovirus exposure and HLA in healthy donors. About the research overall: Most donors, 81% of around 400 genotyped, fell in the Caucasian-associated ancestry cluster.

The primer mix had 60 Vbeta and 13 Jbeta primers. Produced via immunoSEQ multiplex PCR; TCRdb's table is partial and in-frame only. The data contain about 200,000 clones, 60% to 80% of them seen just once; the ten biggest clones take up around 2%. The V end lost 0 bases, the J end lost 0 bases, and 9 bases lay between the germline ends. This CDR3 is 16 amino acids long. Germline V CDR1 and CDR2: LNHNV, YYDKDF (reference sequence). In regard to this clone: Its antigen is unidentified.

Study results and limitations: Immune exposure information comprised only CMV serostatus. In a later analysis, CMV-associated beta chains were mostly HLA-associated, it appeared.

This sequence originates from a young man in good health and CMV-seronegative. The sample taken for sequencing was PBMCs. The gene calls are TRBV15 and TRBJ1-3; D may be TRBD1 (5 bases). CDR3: CATSRDGGDSGNTIYF. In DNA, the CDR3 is TGTGCCACCAGCAGAGATGGGGGGGACTCTGGAAACACCATATATTTT.